The T cell receptor (beta chain) under discussion was sequenced for a study of OX40 agonist ivuxolimab in advanced cancers. About this clone: Its antigen remains unidentified.

Sampling of blood occurred at baseline, cycle 4 day 1, and cycle 7 day 1. Study-wide results and limits: CD8+ T cells (on average) carried more expanded clones than CD4+ T cells. Not determined was the antigen specificity of the expanded peripheral T cells.

Assay used: immunoSEQ multiplex PCR; TCRdb lists only in-frame clones, some missing. The data hold some 43,000 clones, with around 87% observed a single time. The receptor was derived from an adult with an advanced solid tumor such as melanoma, head and neck, liver or kidney cancer. The material sequenced was CD4+ or CD8+ T cells sorted from blood, taken in a trial of the OX40 agonist ivuxolimab.

The CDR3 is CAISASGGVNNEQFF. The CDR3, as DNA: TGTGCCATCAGTGCAAGCGGGGGGGTCAACAATGAGCAGTTCTTC. The chain joins TRBV10-3 to TRBJ2-1, with TRBD2 matching 10 bases. Losses at the gene ends were 4 bases for V and 5 bases for J; bases not matched to a gene: 5. The V gene's germline CDR1 is ENHRY and CDR2 SYGVKD. The CDR3 length is 15 residues.